These 31 T cell receptor beta chains were sequenced from one sample in a study of shared clonotypes between healthy human individuals. Naive CD8 cells lacked CD45RO and underwent positive selection for CCR7, leaving out terminally differentiated effector memory CD45RA+ cells. Measured with immunoSEQ multiplex PCR; TCRdb has only the in-frame clones, and not every one. The table includes roughly 2,000,000 clones, about 93% detected once. The sample comprised naive CD8+ T cells from PBMCs. The receptor source for this set is a man between 18 and 35 years old in good health. Some clones in this sample may be carry-over from other donors' samples.

DNA of the CDR3: TGTGCCAGTAGTATTTTCCTAGCCCGATCCAACACCGGGGAGCTGTTTTTT. This translates into CASSIFLARSNTGELFF. This sequence joins TRBV19 and TRBJ2-2, with D maybe TRBD2 (5 bases). The CDR3 is made up of 17 amino acids. The germline CDR1 and CDR2 sequences are LNHDA and SQIVND (reference sequence). V lost 3 bases to trimming and J lost 2 bases, with 16 bases between them.

J is TRBJ2-6 and V is TRBV7-8; TRBD1 is a possible D gene (6 bases). This CDR3 is 15 amino acids long. The germline gives CDR1 SGHVS, CDR2 FQNEAQ. Trimming stripped 5 bases from V and 4 bases from J, with 12 bases between. The CDR3 spells CASSPQGYGANVLTF. The CDR3 DNA sequence: TGTGCCAGCAGCCCACAGGGATACGGGGCCAACGTCCTGACTTTC.

V is TRBV19 and J is TRBJ1-6; D remains ambiguous. The V gene's germline CDR1 is LNHDA and CDR2 SQIVND (reference sequence). Trimming cost V 3 bases and J 7 bases, with 13 bases left between them. The CDR3 is 15 residues long. CDR3 residues: CASSIYAVGNSPLHF. The CDR3 DNA reads TGTGCCAGTAGTATCTACGCGGTCGGAAATTCACCCCTCCACTTT.

The V gene is TRBV7-8, the J gene TRBJ2-7, with 8 bases that match TRBD1. The CDR3 runs to 15 residues. Trimming removed 6 bases from V and 2 bases from J; junction bases left unmatched: 9. Germline assignment: CDR1 SGHVS and CDR2 FQNEAQ. In nucleotides, the CDR3 is TGTGCCAGCAGGGGGGACAGGCTCTTTCCCTACGAGCAGTACTTC. This gives the protein CASRGDRLFPYEQYF.

The V gene is TRBV28, the J gene TRBJ2-7; D is perhaps TRBD2 (6 bases). V lost 4 bases, J lost 0 bases, and 19 bases lay in between. Germline V gene lookup returns CDR1 MDHEN and CDR2 SYDVKM. This CDR3 contains 17 residues. The CDR3 DNA reads TGTGCCAGCAGTTCTATTGCGGGACCTCTCCCCTCCTACGAGCAGTACTTC. This encodes CASSSIAGPLPSYEQYF.

The V call is TRBV11-1, the J call TRBJ2-1; TRBD1 might be the D (6 bases). Per germline, CDR1 SGHAT and CDR2 FQDESV (reference sequence). The V gene lost 4 bases and the J gene lost 3 bases, with 10 bases spanning the gap. The CDR3 is 14 amino acids. CDR3 coding DNA: TGTGCCAGCAGCTGGGACAATGGCTACAATGAGCAGTTCTTC. As protein: CASSWDNGYNEQFF. The full variable domain, with the rest looked up from reference TRBV11-1 and TRBJ2-1, is EAEVAQSPRYKITEKSQAVAFWCDPISGHATLYWYRQILGQGPELLVQFQDESVVDDSQLPKDRFSAERLKGVDSTLKIQPAELGDSAMYLCASSWDNGYNEQFFGPGTRLTVL.

This clone showed up just once. This chain links TRBV5-1 with TRBJ2-5; 11 bases line up with TRBD2. There are 15 residues in the CDR3. CDR1 is SGHRS and CDR2 is YFSETQ in the germline V gene. The V segment lost 3 bases and the J segment 2 bases; nucleotides outside the gene matches: 3. This chain's CDR3 is CASSSVAGGQETQYF. CDR3 nucleotides: TGCGCCAGCAGCTCCGTAGCGGGAGGGCAAGAGACCCAGTACTTC.

This clone was recorded only once. This rearrangement joins TRBV15 to TRBJ2-7, with D perhaps TRBD1 or TRBD2 (7 bases each). The V gene lost 10 bases and the J gene lost 7 bases, with 20 bases spanning the gap. CDR3 length equals 13 residues. The germline gives CDR1 LNHNV, CDR2 YYDKDF (reference sequence). For the CDR3, the DNA is TGTGCCATACAGGGGAGGGCTGAAGGAGAGCAGTACTTC. It specifies CAIQGRAEGEQYF.

The chain recombines TRBV6-5 with TRBJ2-1; the D gene is possibly TRBD2 (6 bases). V was pared by 2 bases and J by 7 bases, with 12 bases between. Germline CDR1 MNHEY, CDR2 SVGAGI. This CDR3 has 14 amino acids. CDR3 region: CASSYGGIGNEQFF. CDR3 nucleotide sequence: TGTGCCAGCAGTTACGGCGGGATAGGGAATGAGCAGTTCTTC.

V and J are TRBV4-2 and TRBJ2-5; D perhaps matches TRBD2 (6 bases). The CDR3 loop spans 15 amino acids. CDR1 and CDR2 from the germline V gene are LGHNA and YNFKEQ. V gave up 1 base and J gave up 5 bases, with 14 bases separating them. CDR3 residues: CASSQVAGSGETQYF. In DNA form, the CDR3 reads TGTGCCAGCAGCCAAGTGGCGGGGTCGGGCGAGACCCAGTACTTC.

This chain links TRBV15 with TRBJ2-3; TRBD2 agrees at 9 bases. CDR3 length: 16 amino acids. CDR1 is LNHNV, CDR2 YYDKDF, per germline (reference sequence). Trimming took 5 bases from V and 2 from J; bases not matched to a gene: 8. For the CDR3, the DNA is TGTGCCACCAGCGCCCGACTAGCGGTACTCACAGATACGCAGTATTTT. Amino acids: CATSARLAVLTDTQYF.

This rearrangement joins TRBV15 to TRBJ1-2; D gene unclear. The CDR3 sequence is 14 residues long. Germline V gene sequence: CDR1 LNHNV, CDR2 YYDKDF (reference sequence). With 1 base removed from V and 8 bases from J, the gap between germline ends came to 14 bases. The CDR3, as DNA: TGTGCCACCAGCAGAGGAGACGGATCTATGGGCTACACCTTC. The encoded protein is CATSRGDGSMGYTF.

This chain connects TRBV27 to TRBJ2-7; 8 bases are shared with TRBD1. V gave up 5 bases and J gave up 9 bases; unmatched junction bases: 12. The CDR3 loop spans 14 amino acids. Germline CDR1 MNHEY, CDR2 SMNVEV (reference sequence). CDR3 region: CASSIGTGQYGQYF. DNA for the CDR3: TGTGCCAGCAGTATTGGGACAGGCCAATATGGGCAGTACTTC.

V is TRBV6-1 and J is TRBJ2-4; 7 positions match TRBD2. The CDR3 spans 16 residues. The germline CDR1 and CDR2 sequences are MNHNS and SASEGT. Trimming at V came to 0 bases and at J to 7 bases, leaving 9 bases not matched to a gene. CDR3 residues: CASSEAPEAGRNIQYF. CDR3 bases: TGTGCCAGCAGTGAAGCGCCGGAAGCGGGGAGGAACATTCAGTACTTC.

The chain links TRBV7-8 to TRBJ1-1, with TRBD1 matching 7 bases. This CDR3 has 14 amino acids. Germline V gene sequence: CDR1 SGHVS, CDR2 FQNEAQ. J was trimmed by 0 bases and V by 6 bases; bases with no gene match: 4. CDR3 nucleotides: TGTGCCAGCAGTGTGGGACAGATGAACACTGAAGCTTTCTTT. Residues: CASSVGQMNTEAFF. Full variable domain (rest looked up from reference TRBV7-8 and TRBJ1-1): GAGVSQSPRYKVAKRGQDVALRCDPISGHVSLFWYQQALGQGPEFLTYFQNEAQLDKSGLPSDRFFAERPEGSVSTLKIQRTQQEDSAVYLCASSVGQMNTEAFFGQGTRLTVV.

The genes are TRBV30 and TRBJ2-7, with a possible D match to TRBD2 (5 bases). The V gene's germline CDR1 is GTSNPN and CDR2 SVGIG (reference sequence). The CDR3 length is 12 residues. V shed 8 bases and J shed 6 bases, with 17 bases lying between them. This CDR3 reads CARRAGPGEQYF. In DNA, the CDR3 is TGTGCCCGGCGGGCCGGGCCGGGCGAGCAGTACTTC.

The gene calls are TRBV7-9 and TRBJ2-7, with D possibly matching TRBD1 (6 bases). This CDR3 has 11 residues. V was cut by 4 bases and J by 7 bases, with 8 bases left in between. Per germline, CDR1 SEHNR and CDR2 FQNEAQ (reference sequence). The CDR3 DNA sequence: TGTGCCAGCAGCTCAGGACAGGAGCAGTACTTC. This translates into CASSSGQEQYF.

The rearrangement joins TRBV7-8 to TRBJ1-2; D possibly corresponds to TRBD1 (5 bases). CDR1 is SGHVS, CDR2 FQNEAQ, per germline. Trimming removed 2 bases at V and 0 bases at J, with 13 bases between. This CDR3 spans 16 amino acids. CDR3 sequence reads: CASSLSGPYSNYGYTF. CDR3 nucleotide sequence: TGTGCCAGCAGCTTATCGGGACCATATTCTAACTATGGCTACACCTTC.

The chain is built from TRBV29-1 and TRBJ2-7, with 7 bases fitting TRBD2. Trimming at V came to 4 bases and at J to 5 bases, leaving 8 bases not matched to a gene. Germline V lookup: CDR1 SQVTM, CDR2 ANQGSEA. The CDR3 contains 13 residues. The CDR3: CSVAGGSTHEQYF. CDR3 nucleotides: TGCAGCGTTGCGGGCGGGAGTACCCACGAGCAGTACTTC.

The sample holds a few counts of this clone. The rearrangement links TRBV6-6 to TRBJ1-2, with D possibly TRBD1 on 5 matching bases. The CDR3 consists of 15 residues. V was pared by 1 base and J by 6 bases, with 15 bases between. Germline CDR1 reads MNHNY; CDR2 reads SVGAGI (reference sequence). The CDR3 DNA reads as TGTGCCAGCAGTTACTTTGTCCCAGGGAGCCATGGCTACACCTTC. As protein: CASSYFVPGSHGYTF.

Worth noting for this clone: The junction does not match germline at one end; this may be a read error. The chain combines TRBV10-3 with TRBJ2-1; maybe TRBD2 (5 bases). The CDR3 is made up of 13 amino acids. Germline loops: CDR1 ENHRY, CDR2 SYGVKD. DNA for the CDR3: TGTGCCAGCAGGCCCTATGACTACACTGAGCAGTTCTTC. Translation: CASRPYDYTEQFF.

With regard to this clone: The junction shows a germline mismatch at one end, possibly a read error. CDR3 nucleotides: TGTGCCTGGAGCTCACGGGGCTACGGGCAGTACTTC. This codes for CAWSSRGYGQYF. The chain employs TRBV30 and TRBJ2-7; D is tentatively TRBD1 or TRBD2 (5 bases each). The CDR3 spans 12 residues. Per germline, CDR1 GTSNPN and CDR2 SVGIG (reference sequence).

There are a few counts of this clone. This sequence joins TRBV13 and TRBJ1-1; D gene uncertain. The V end lost 5 bases, the J end lost 6 bases, and 10 bases lay between the germline ends. The CDR3 loop spans 12 amino acids. Germline values: CDR1 PRHDT, CDR2 FYEKMQ (reference sequence). The CDR3 reads CASSEGVSEAFF. CDR3 bases: TGTGCCAGCAGCGAAGGAGTGTCTGAAGCTTTCTTT.

This clone was counted a single time. In the same sample, other DNA sequences code for this CDR3. The rearrangement links TRBV27 to TRBJ1-5; D call uncertain. CDR3 size: 13 residues. V lost 4 bases and J lost 3, with 7 bases in between. Germline CDR1 is MNHEY and CDR2 is SMNVEV (reference sequence). CDR3 amino acids: CASSYGFNQPQHF. The CDR3 DNA sequence: TGTGCCAGCAGTTACGGCTTCAATCAGCCCCAGCATTTT.

This rearrangement joins TRBV11-1 to TRBJ2-7, with 10 positions matching TRBD2. CDR3 length: 18 amino acids. V was clipped by 5 bases and J by 2 bases; unmatched bases: 15. Looked up from germline, CDR1 is SGHAT and CDR2 is FQDESV (reference sequence). This CDR3 reads CASSPQREGLWNPYEQYF. Written as DNA, the CDR3 is TGTGCCAGCAGCCCCCAGCGGGAGGGCCTGTGGAACCCCTACGAGCAGTACTTC.

J is TRBJ2-2 and V is TRBV27, with D possibly matching TRBD2 (6 bases). Germline V gene sequence: CDR1 MNHEY, CDR2 SMNVEV (reference sequence). The CDR3 length is 16 residues. V was pared by 3 bases and J by 7 bases, with 18 bases between. For the CDR3, the DNA is TGTGCCAGCAGTTTGGAAGGAGGAGGGGTGGGCGGGGAGCTGTTTTTT. Amino acids: CASSLEGGGVGGELFF.

This chain connects TRBV28 to TRBJ2-2, with D perhaps being TRBD1 or TRBD2 (5 bases each). The CDR3 is 15 amino acids. Trimming took 4 bases from V and 2 from J, leaving 11 bases between them. Germline V gene data show CDR1 as MDHEN and CDR2 as SYDVKM. The CDR3 loop reads CASSYGTSNTGELFF. The CDR3 nucleotides read TGTGCCAGCAGTTACGGGACGTCAAACACCGGGGAGCTGTTTTTT. Filled out from reference TRBV28 and TRBJ2-2, the complete variable domain reads DVKVTQSSRYLVKRTGEKVFLECVQDMDHENMFWYRQDPGLGLRLIYFSYDVKMKEKGDIPEGYSVSREKKERFSLILESASTNQTSMYLCASSYGTSNTGELFFGEGSRLTVL.

The CDR3 loop reads CASSFLFPTPGQGVVTQYF. CDR3 in DNA: TGTGCCAGCAGTTTTCTGTTCCCGACCCCGGGACAGGGTGTCGTGACCCAGTACTTC. V gene TRBV27 combines with J gene TRBJ2-5, with TRBD1 matching over 9 bases. V shed 3 bases and J 7 bases; nucleotides not matched to a gene: 21. The CDR3 sequence is 19 residues long. Germline V gene lookup returns CDR1 MNHEY and CDR2 SMNVEV (reference sequence).

This chain joins TRBV27 and TRBJ1-2, with D possibly TRBD1 on 5 matching bases. In germline, CDR1 is MNHEY, CDR2 SMNVEV (reference sequence). The CDR3 is made up of 14 amino acids. Trimming removed 6 bases at V and 2 bases at J, with 13 bases between. Here the CDR3 DNA reads TGTGCCAGCAGCCCCCGGGGGTCAAACTATGGCTACACCTTC. Translation: CASSPRGSNYGYTF.

V gene TRBV13 combines with J gene TRBJ2-7, with D tentatively TRBD2 (5 bases). V lost 4 bases, J lost 2 bases, and 12 bases lay in between. The CDR3 spans 14 residues. Looked up from germline, CDR1 is PRHDT and CDR2 is FYEKMQ (reference sequence). The CDR3 is CASSSPGKTYEQYF. CDR3 nucleotides: TGTGCCAGCAGCTCTCCCGGGAAGACCTACGAGCAGTACTTC.

This rearrangement joins TRBV27 to TRBJ2-4, with D unresolved. V lost 6 bases and J lost 8, with 20 bases in between. CDR1 and CDR2 from the germline V gene are MNHEY and SMNVEV (reference sequence). CDR3 length equals 15 residues. CDR3: CASSYSIDTVDIQYF. CDR3 sequence (DNA): TGTGCCAGCAGCTACTCGATCGACACGGTTGACATTCAGTACTTC.